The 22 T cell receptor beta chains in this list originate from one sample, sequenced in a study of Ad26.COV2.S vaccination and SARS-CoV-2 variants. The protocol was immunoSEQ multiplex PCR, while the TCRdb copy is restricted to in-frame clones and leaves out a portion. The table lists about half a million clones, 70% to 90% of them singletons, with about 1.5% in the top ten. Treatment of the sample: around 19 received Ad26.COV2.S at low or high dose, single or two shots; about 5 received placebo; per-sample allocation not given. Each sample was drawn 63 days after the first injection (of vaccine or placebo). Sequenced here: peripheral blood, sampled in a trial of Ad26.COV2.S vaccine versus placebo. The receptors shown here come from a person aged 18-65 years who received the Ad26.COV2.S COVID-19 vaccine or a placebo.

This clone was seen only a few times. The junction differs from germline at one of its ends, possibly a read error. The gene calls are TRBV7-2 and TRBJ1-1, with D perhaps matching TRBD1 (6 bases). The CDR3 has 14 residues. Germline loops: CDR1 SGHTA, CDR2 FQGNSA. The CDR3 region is CASRLVSGGTGAFF. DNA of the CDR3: TGTGCCAGCAGGTTAGTTTCTGGGGGCACCGGAGCTTTCTTT.

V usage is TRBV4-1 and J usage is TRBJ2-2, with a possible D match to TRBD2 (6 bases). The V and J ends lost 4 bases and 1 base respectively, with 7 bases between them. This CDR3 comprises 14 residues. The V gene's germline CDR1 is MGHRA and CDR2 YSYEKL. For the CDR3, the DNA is TGCGCCAGCAGCCTAGCGGAGAACACCGGGGAGCTGTTTTTT. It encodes CASSLAENTGELFF.

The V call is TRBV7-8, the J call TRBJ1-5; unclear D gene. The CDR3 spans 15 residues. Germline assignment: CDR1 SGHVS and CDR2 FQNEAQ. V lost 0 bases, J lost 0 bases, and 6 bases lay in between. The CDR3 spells CASSLAVYSNQPQHF. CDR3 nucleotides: TGTGCCAGCAGCTTAGCTGTCTATAGCAATCAGCCCCAGCATTTT.

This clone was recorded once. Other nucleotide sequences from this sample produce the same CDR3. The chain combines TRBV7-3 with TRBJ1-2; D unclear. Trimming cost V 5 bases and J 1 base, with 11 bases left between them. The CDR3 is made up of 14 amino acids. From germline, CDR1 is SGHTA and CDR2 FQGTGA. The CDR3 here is CASSPSGDNYGYTF. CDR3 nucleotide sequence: TGTGCCAGCAGCCCCTCCGGGGATAACTATGGCTACACCTTC.

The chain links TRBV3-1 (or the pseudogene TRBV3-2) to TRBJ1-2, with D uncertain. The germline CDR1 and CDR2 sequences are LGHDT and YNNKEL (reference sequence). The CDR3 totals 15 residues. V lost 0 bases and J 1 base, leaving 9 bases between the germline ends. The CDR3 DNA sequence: TGTGCCAGCAGCCAAGATCCGTTCAGTAACTATGGCTACACCTTC. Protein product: CASSQDPFSNYGYTF.

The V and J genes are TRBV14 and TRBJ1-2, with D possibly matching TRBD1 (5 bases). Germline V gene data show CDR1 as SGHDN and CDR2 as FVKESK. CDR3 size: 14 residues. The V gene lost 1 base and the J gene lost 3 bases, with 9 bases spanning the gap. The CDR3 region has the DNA TGTGCCAGCAGCCAAGCAGGGTTGGACTATGGCTACACCTTC. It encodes CASSQAGLDYGYTF.

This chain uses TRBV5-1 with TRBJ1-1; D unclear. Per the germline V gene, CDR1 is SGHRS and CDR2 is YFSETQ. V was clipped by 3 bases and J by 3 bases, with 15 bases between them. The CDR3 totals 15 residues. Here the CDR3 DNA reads TGCGCCAGCAGCTGGGATGGAGGAAGGTACACTGAAGCTTTCTTT. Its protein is CASSWDGGRYTEAFF.

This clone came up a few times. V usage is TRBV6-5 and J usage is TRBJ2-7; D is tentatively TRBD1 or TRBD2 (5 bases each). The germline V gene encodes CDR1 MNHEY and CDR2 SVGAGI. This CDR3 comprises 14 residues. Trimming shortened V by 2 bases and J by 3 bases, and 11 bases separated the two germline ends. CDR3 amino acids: CASSYKGRNYEQYF. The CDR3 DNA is TGTGCCAGCAGTTACAAGGGACGGAACTACGAGCAGTACTTC.

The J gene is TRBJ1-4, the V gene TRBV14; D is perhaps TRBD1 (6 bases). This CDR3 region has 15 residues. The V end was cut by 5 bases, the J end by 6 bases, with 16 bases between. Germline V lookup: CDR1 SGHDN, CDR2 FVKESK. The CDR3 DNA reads TGTGCCAGCAGCGGACGAGGGGGAGGTGATGAAAAACTGTTTTTT. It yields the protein CASSGRGGGDEKLFF.

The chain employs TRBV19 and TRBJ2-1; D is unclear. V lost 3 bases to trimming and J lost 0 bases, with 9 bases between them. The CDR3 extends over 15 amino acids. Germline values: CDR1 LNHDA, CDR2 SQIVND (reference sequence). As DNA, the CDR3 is TGTGCCAGTAGTATTGGGCAGGCCTCCTACAATGAGCAGTTCTTC. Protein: CASSIGQASYNEQFF.

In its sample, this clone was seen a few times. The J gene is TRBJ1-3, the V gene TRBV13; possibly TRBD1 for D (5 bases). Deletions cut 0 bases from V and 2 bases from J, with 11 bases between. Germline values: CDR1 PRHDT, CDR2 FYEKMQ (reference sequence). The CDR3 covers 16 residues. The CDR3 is CASSLGGLSPGNTIYF. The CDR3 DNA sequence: TGTGCCAGCAGCTTAGGGGGACTGTCCCCTGGAAACACCATATATTTT.

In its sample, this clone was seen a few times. CDR3 amino acids: CASGTYPRGNEKLFF. In DNA, the CDR3 is TGCGCCAGCGGAACATATCCAAGGGGTAATGAAAAACTGTTTTTT. This sequence joins TRBV10-2 and TRBJ1-4; a possible D gene is TRBD1 (5 bases). Germline CDR1 WSHSY, CDR2 SAAADI. The CDR3 sequence is 15 residues long. V was pared by 8 bases and J by 4 bases, with 17 bases between.

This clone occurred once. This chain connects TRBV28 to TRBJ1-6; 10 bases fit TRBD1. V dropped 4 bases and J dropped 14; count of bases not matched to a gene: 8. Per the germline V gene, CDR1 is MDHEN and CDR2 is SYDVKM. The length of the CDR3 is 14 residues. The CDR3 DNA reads TGTGCCAGCAGTTCGGGACAGGGGTTAAAGGCCCTCCACTTT. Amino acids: CASSSGQGLKALHF.

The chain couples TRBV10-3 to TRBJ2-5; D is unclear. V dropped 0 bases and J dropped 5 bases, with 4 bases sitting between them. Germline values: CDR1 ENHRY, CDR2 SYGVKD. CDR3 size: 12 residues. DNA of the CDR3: TGTGCCATCAGTGAGTCGAGGGAGACCCAGTACTTC. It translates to CAISESRETQYF.

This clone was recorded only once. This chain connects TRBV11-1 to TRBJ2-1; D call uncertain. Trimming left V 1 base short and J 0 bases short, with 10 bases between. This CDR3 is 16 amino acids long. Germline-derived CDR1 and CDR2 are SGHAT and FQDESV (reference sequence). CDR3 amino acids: CASSLESSLSYNEQFF. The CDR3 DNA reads TGTGCCAGCAGCTTAGAATCCAGTCTCTCCTACAATGAGCAGTTCTTC.

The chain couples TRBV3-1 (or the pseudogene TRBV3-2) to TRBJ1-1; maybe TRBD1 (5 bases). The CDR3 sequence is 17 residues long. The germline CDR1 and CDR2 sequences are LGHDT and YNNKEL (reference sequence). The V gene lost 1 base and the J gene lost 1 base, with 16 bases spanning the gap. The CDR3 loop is CASSQGRQPKRNTEAFF. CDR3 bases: TGTGCCAGCAGCCAAGGGCGACAGCCAAAGAGGAACACTGAAGCTTTCTTT.

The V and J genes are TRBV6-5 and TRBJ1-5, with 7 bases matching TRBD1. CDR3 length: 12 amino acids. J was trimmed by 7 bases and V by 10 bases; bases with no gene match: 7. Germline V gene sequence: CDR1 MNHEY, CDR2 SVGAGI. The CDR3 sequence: CATRRQGQPQHF. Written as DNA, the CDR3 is TGTGCCACCCGCAGACAGGGACAGCCCCAGCATTTT.

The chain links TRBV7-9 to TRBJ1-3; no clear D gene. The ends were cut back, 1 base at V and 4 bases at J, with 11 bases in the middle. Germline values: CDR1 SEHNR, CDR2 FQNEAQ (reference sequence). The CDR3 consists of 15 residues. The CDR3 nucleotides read TGTGCCAGCAGCTTAGTCGGGGAAATAGGAAACACCATATATTTT. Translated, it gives CASSLVGEIGNTIYF.

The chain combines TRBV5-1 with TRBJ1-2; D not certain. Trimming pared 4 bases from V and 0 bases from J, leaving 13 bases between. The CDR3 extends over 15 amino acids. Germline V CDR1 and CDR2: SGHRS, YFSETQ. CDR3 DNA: TGCGCCAGCAGCGCGGCTCGGAGAGCTAACTATGGCTACACCTTC. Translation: CASSAARRANYGYTF.

CDR3 coding DNA: TGTGCCAGTGCGGTTTACGAGGATACGCAGTATTTT. Translating gives CASAVYEDTQYF. The rearrangement uses TRBV18 and TRBJ2-3; D unclear. The CDR3 runs to 12 residues. Germline V gene data show CDR1 as KGHSH and CDR2 as LQKENI. With 9 bases removed from V and 6 bases from J, the gap between germline ends came to 13 bases.

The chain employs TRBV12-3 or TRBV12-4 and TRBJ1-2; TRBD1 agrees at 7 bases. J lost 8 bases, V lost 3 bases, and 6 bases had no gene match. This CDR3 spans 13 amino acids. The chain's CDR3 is CASSLRGLHGYTF. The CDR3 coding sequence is TGTGCCAGCAGTTTGAGGGGGCTACACGGCTACACCTTC.

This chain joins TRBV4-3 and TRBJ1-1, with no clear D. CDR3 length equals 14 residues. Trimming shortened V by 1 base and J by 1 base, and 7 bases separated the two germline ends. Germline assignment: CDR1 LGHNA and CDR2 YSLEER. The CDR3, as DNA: TGCGCCAGCAGCCAAGTTGCGGCGAACACTGAAGCTTTCTTT. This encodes CASSQVAANTEAFF.